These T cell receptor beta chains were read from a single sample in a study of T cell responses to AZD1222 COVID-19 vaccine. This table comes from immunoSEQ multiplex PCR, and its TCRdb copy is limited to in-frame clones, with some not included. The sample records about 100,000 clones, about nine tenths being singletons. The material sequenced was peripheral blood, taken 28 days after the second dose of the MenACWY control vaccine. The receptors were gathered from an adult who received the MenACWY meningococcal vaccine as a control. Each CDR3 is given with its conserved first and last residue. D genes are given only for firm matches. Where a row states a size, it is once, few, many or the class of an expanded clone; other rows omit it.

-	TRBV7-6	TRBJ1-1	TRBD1	TGTGCCAGCAGCTTAGGAGCAGGGGGCCACACTGAAGCTTTCTTT	CASSLGAGGHTEAFF
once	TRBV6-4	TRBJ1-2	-	TGTGCCAGCAGTCCAGGGATTAGCTATGGCTACACCTTC	CASSPGISYGYTF
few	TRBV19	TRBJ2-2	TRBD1	TGTGCCAGTAAGGAAGCAGGGACAGCTCCCGGGGAGCTGTTTTTT	CASKEAGTAPGELFF
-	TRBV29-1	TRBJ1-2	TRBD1	TGCAGCGGAAATGGACAGGGGGTCGGCTACACCTTC	CSGNGQGVGYTF
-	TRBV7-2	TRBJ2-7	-	TGTGCCAGCAGCTCTAATTCCGCGGCGCCCGGGGAGCAGTACTTC	CASSSNSAAPGEQYF
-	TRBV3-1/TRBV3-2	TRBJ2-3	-	TGTGCCAGCAGCCAAGATGGCCTAGCGACCCGCCAGGCAGATACGCAGTATTTT	CASSQDGLATRQADTQYF
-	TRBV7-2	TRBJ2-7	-	TGTGCCAGCAGCTTAGCCCGAACAGGCGGGCAGTACTTC	CASSLARTGGQYF
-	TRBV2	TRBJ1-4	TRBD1	TGTGCCAGCAGTGACAGGGGGAATGAAAAACTGTTTTTT	CASSDRGNEKLFF
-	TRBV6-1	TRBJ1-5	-	TGTGCCAGCAGTGAACGGGTCAGGGTAATTGGTGGGGGGCATTTT	CASSERVRVIGGGHF
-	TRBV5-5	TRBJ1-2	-	TGTGCCAGCAGCTTGGGGGACATCCGTAACTATGGCTACACCTTC	CASSLGDIRNYGYTF